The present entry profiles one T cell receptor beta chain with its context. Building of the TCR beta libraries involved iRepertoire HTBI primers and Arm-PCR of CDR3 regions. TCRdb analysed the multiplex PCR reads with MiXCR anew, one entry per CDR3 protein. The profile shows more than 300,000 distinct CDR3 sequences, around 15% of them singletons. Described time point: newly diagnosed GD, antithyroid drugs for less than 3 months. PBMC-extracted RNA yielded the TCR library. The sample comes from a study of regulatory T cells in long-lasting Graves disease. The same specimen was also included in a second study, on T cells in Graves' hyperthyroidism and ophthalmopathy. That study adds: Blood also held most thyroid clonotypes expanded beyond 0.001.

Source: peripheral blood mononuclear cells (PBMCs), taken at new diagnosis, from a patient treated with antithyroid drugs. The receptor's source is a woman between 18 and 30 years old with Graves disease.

CDR3 sequence: CAYLDGNNSPLHF. The DNA for the CDR3 is TGTGCCTACTTAGACGGGAATAATTCACCCCTCCACTTT. V and J are TRBV2 and TRBJ1-6, with unresolved D. V lost 11 bases to trimming and J lost 5 bases, with 13 bases between them. In germline, CDR1 is SNHLY, CDR2 FYNNEI. This CDR3 has 13 amino acids.